The clone carrying this TCR beta chain was counted a few times. Its target is unknown. MiXCR, run by TCRdb on the reads, gives a single entry per CDR3 protein. There are 150,000 to 200,000 distinct CDR3 sequences in the sample; 17% occur only once, and 25% lies in the top ten. These data come from a study of T cell repertoires in cytomegalovirus infection. Overall study context: In public TCR beta signatures, there were indications of both CMV infection and matching HLA type.

Findings and limits, study-wide: HLA-C-restricted CMV-specific TCR beta clonotypes prevailed in the ex vivo response. Frequencies of public TCR beta families were cumulated, and this identified carriers of CMV plus the relevant HLA.

Input material: CD8+ T cells from PBMCs. The clonotype originates from a human donor in good health (CMV status not recorded). Some clones in this sample may be carry-over from other donors' samples.

DNA of the CDR3: TGTGCCATCAGTGAGGTCTGGGTTGGGGGAGGATCCTACAATGAGCAGTTCTTC. Translation gives CAISEVWVGGGSYNEQFF. This sequence joins TRBV10-3 and TRBJ2-1; maybe TRBD2 (6 bases). The CDR3 has 18 residues. V lost 2 bases, J lost 1 base, and 18 bases lay in between. The V gene's germline CDR1 is ENHRY and CDR2 SYGVKD.